This TCR beta chain was identified during a study of T cell changes during pregnancy in multiple sclerosis. Data came from immunoSEQ multiplex PCR; TCRdb stores just in-frame clones and leaves some out. The sample records approximately 38,000 clones, 91% being singletons. V dropped 2 bases and J dropped 2; count of bases not matched to a gene: 13. CDR3 size: 19 residues. Germline CDR1 is SGHTA and CDR2 is FQGNSA. The chain carries TRBV7-2 and TRBJ2-1, with TRBD1 identical over 9 bases. The sample was CD8+ T cells from peripheral blood mononuclear cells, taken in the second trimester of pregnancy. This receptor was obtained from a female donor with multiple sclerosis, enrolled in a pregnancy study. The CDR3 protein is CASSLPNTGGAGAYNEQFF. In nucleotides, the CDR3 is TGTGCCAGCAGCTTACCGAATACAGGGGGCGCAGGGGCCTACAATGAGCAGTTCTTC.